Presented here are 14 T cell receptor beta chains from one specimen sequenced in a study of identifying expanded T cells in peripheral blood. Produced via immunoSEQ multiplex PCR; TCRdb's table is partial and in-frame only. This table holds 50,000 to 75,000 clones, 80% to 90% found once. Sample: blood. These receptor sequences come from a person between 18 and 75 years old in good health.

The chain combines TRBV9 with TRBJ1-4; perhaps TRBD1 as D (5 bases). The CDR3 consists of 15 residues. V was clipped by 0 bases and J by 8 bases, with 14 bases between them. Germline CDR1 is SGDLS and CDR2 is YYNGEE. CDR3 residues: CASSVGLSGGEKLFF. The DNA for the CDR3 is TGTGCCAGCAGCGTAGGTCTTTCTGGGGGGGAAAAACTGTTTTTT.

CDR3 nucleotides: TGTGCCAGTACAGCGGGAGTATCCTACGAGCAGTACTTC. This sequence encodes CASTAGVSYEQYF. The chain couples TRBV19 to TRBJ2-7, with 8 bases matching TRBD2. The V and J ends lost 7 bases and 1 base, in that order; junction bases with no gene match: 3. Germline V gives CDR1 LNHDA, CDR2 SQIVND (reference sequence). CDR3 length: 13 residues.

The chain links TRBV9 to TRBJ2-2, with D hard to call. Trimming removed 4 bases from V and 7 bases from J, with 14 bases in between. The CDR3 totals 14 residues. Germline CDR1 SGDLS, CDR2 YYNGEE. In DNA form, the CDR3 reads TGTGCCAGCAGCCCCCGACCTCAGAACGGGGAGCTGTTTTTT. It is translated as CASSPRPQNGELFF.

The chain combines TRBV30 with TRBJ1-1; D is unresolved. Germline V gene lookup returns CDR1 GTSNPN and CDR2 SVGIG (reference sequence). The germline V and J ends were trimmed by 0 bases and 0 bases, with 11 bases remaining between them. The CDR3 loop spans 15 amino acids. The CDR3 is CAWSVGGYMNTEAFF. DNA for the CDR3: TGTGCCTGGAGTGTCGGAGGTTACATGAACACTGAAGCTTTCTTT.

The chain uses TRBV11-1 and TRBJ1-1; 10 bases map to TRBD1. Germline values: CDR1 SGHAT, CDR2 FQDESV (reference sequence). Unmatched junction bases numbered 7, after V lost 5 bases and J lost 4 bases. The CDR3 extends over 15 amino acids. Written as DNA, the CDR3 is TGTGCCAGCAGCCCCACCGGGACAGGGGTCACTGAAGCTTTCTTT. It codes for CASSPTGTGVTEAFF.

The chain combines TRBV5-1 with TRBJ2-5; D perhaps matches TRBD1 (6 bases). The length of the CDR3 is 13 residues. With 2 bases removed from V and 5 bases from J, the gap between germline ends came to 10 bases. Germline values: CDR1 SGHRS, CDR2 YFSETQ. Written as DNA, the CDR3 is TGCGCCAGCAGCTTACAGGGTCCGGAGACCCAGTACTTC. Its translation: CASSLQGPETQYF.

This chain uses TRBV6-5 with TRBJ2-1; 8 positions agree with TRBD1. V lost 0 bases and J lost 6; bases outside the gene matches: 4. There are 15 residues in the CDR3. Germline V gene lookup returns CDR1 MNHEY and CDR2 SVGAGI. Here the CDR3 DNA reads TGTGCCAGCAGTTACTCGGGACAGGTCGTCAATGAGCAGTTCTTC. Residues: CASSYSGQVVNEQFF.

This sequence joins TRBV19 and TRBJ2-7, with unresolved D. Deletions cut 6 bases from V and 6 bases from J, with 18 bases between. The germline V gene encodes CDR1 LNHDA and CDR2 SQIVND (reference sequence). The CDR3 is made up of 14 amino acids. CDR3 coding DNA: TGTGCCAGTAGCGCCGATAGGGAAGAAGCCGAGCAGTACTTC. Protein product: CASSADREEAEQYF.

This clone was picked up a small number of times. The rearrangement links TRBV6-5 to TRBJ2-2; perhaps TRBD2 as D (5 bases). CDR3 size: 15 residues. Trimming shortened V by 4 bases and J by 2 bases, and 11 bases separated the two germline ends. CDR1 is MNHEY and CDR2 is SVGAGI in the germline V gene. The CDR3 bases are TGTGCCAGCAGTTCGAGCGGAGAAAACACCGGGGAGCTGTTTTTT. Its protein product is CASSSSGENTGELFF.

V usage is TRBV19 and J usage is TRBJ2-1, with TRBD2 identical over 10 bases. The V segment lost 3 bases and the J segment 0 bases; nucleotides outside the gene matches: 5. The CDR3 runs to 17 residues. Germline-derived CDR1 and CDR2 are LNHDA and SQIVND (reference sequence). The CDR3: CASSIYPSGSSYNEQFF. CDR3 sequence (DNA): TGTGCCAGTAGTATTTATCCTAGCGGGAGCTCCTACAATGAGCAGTTCTTC.

The chain links TRBV15 to TRBJ2-5; a weak D match, TRBD1 (6 bases). The germline V and J ends were trimmed by 3 bases and 5 bases, with 16 bases remaining between them. Germline values: CDR1 LNHNV, CDR2 YYDKDF (reference sequence). This CDR3 has 15 amino acids. CDR3 bases: TGTGCCACCAGCAGTGCCGGGGCGAGGGGGGAGACCCAGTACTTC. Residues: CATSSAGARGETQYF.

This sequence joins TRBV7-9 and TRBJ1-5; D gene unclear. The V end lost 5 bases, the J end lost 0 bases, and 11 bases lay between the germline ends. This CDR3 is 15 amino acids long. Per germline, CDR1 SEHNR and CDR2 FQNEAQ (reference sequence). CDR3 in amino acids: CASSPTVGSNQPQHF. The DNA of the CDR3 is TGTGCCAGCAGCCCGACGGTTGGTAGCAATCAGCCCCAGCATTTT.

This chain links TRBV9 with TRBJ2-5, with D hard to call. V lost 0 bases and J 5 bases, leaving 14 bases between the germline ends. CDR3 length equals 15 residues. Germline assignment: CDR1 SGDLS and CDR2 YYNGEE. The CDR3 DNA follows: TGTGCCAGCAGCGTAGGCCCAGAGCCCCATGAGACCCAGTACTTC. This encodes CASSVGPEPHETQYF.

This clone was found once. The chain combines TRBV7-2 with TRBJ2-6; D remains ambiguous. The CDR3 spans 14 residues. Trimming stripped 6 bases from V and 1 base from J, with 7 bases between. Germline values: CDR1 SGHTA, CDR2 FQGNSA. The CDR3, as DNA: TGTGCCAGCAGGGTAGGATCTGGGGCCAACGTCCTGACTTTC. Its protein product is CASRVGSGANVLTF.